This T cell receptor beta chain was captured by sequencing in a study of identifying expanded T cells in peripheral blood (dated by TCRdb to the late 2010s). Regarding the research as a whole: Four technical replicates, made by sequencing separate aliquots from the same pool of genomic DNA, were compared pairwise. Study-level results and caveats: Across all healthy-donor time intervals, the beta-binomial model significantly cut both the number of clones called differentially abundant and the false-positive rate. The binomial model flagged approximately 1.2 differentially abundant clones between technical replicates but about 16 over roughly 2 weeks and approximately 18 over four weeks. The authors expected biological variance in healthy repertoires might increase further over much longer intervals such as months to years. Variance in clone template counts between approximately two-week samples significantly increased with total template count across all healthy donors.

During the collection period, no infections or other immune events were recorded for the healthy donors. Healthy-donor blood repertoires served as a training cohort to calibrate time-dependent variance in a beta-binomial model of T-cell clone differential abundance. The training cohort was composed of approximately ten healthy donors, 3 female and 7 male. An age range of about 25 to 64 years, with an average of about 39 years, was recorded for the donors. Obtained from a commercial supplier, whole blood was collected from each healthy donor at three time points set around 13 days apart. Genomic DNA was extracted from unsorted whole blood for immunosequencing. Details on this clone: The antigen it recognizes is unknown. No qualities accompany the bases; no much larger clone lies one base away.

TCRbeta CDR3 regions were profiled by bias-controlled multiplex PCR amplification of genomic DNA with the immunoSEQ Assay. For the original study's pipeline: To quantify the absolute abundance of each unique TCRbeta CDR3 region, the sequences were collapsed and filtered. Differential abundance was tested with a binomial (Fisher-equivalent) model and with a beta-binomial model adding time-dependent variance fitted from healthy donors. Clones with fewer than 5 combined templates were excluded, and clones with Benjamini-Hochberg FDR below 0.01 were called differentially abundant. In the beta-binomial model, variance was expressed as a function of the total template count across the two samples, in the form v = (b*log(k)+a)^2. The immuneACCESS repertoire file appears here via TCRdb, limited to in-frame rearrangements. These files lack a portion of the clones; in checked studies, under half of the deficit traces to unresolved V genes, and the cause of the others is not known. V, J and clone size are taken as reported in that table, and D and trimming were inferred from the DNA itself. The table for this sample lists about 97,000 clones; roughly 85% of them were counted only once. Of the sample, about a sixth falls within the top ten clones.

The CDR3, from cysteine to phenylalanine, totals 13 residues. The kept DNA is CDR3 alone, 39 bases in frame from the first base. The germline V gene sets CDR1 to SQVTM and CDR2 to ANQGSEA. Trimming at the junction amounts to 8 bases on V and 5 bases on J, and the germline ends lie 18 bases apart. This clonotype was obtained from a person between 18 and 69 years old in good health. The sample consisted of blood. The sequence is built from TRBV29-1 and TRBJ1-2; no D segment can be confidently identified. The nucleotides read TGCAGCACGTGGAGCCCCGAGTTTTATGGCTACACCTTC. It encodes CSTWSPEFYGYTF.